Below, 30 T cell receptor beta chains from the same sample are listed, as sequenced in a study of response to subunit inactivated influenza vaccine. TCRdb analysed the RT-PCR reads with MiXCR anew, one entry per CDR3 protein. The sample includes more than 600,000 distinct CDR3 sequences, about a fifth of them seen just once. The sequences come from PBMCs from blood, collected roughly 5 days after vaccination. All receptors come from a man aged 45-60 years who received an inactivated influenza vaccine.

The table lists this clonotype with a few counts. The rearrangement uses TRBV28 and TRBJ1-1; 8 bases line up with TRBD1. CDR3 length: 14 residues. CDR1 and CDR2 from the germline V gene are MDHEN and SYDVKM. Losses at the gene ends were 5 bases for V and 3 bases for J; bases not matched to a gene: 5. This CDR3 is CASSAGGADTEAFF. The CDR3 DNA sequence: TGTGCCAGCAGTGCAGGGGGCGCGGACACTGAAGCTTTCTTT.

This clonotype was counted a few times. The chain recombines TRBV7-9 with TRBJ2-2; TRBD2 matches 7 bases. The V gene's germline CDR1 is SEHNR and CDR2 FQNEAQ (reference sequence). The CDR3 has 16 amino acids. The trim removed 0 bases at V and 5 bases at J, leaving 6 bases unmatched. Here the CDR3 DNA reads TGTGCCAGCAGCTTAGCGTTTGCGGGAGTGACCGGGGAGCTGTTTTTT. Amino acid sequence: CASSLAFAGVTGELFF. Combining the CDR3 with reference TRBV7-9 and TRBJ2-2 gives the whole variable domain DTGVSQNPRHKITKRGQNVTFRCDPISEHNRLYWYRQTLGQGPEFLTYFQNEAQLEKSRLLSDRFSAERPKGSFSTLEIQRTEQGDSAMYLCASSLAFAGVTGELFFGEGSRLTVL.

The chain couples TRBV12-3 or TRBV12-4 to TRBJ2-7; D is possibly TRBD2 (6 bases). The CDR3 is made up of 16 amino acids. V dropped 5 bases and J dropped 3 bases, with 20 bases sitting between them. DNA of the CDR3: TGTGCCAGCAGTCCGACTCTTGGACTAAAATTCTACGAGCAGTACTTC. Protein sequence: CASSPTLGLKFYEQYF.

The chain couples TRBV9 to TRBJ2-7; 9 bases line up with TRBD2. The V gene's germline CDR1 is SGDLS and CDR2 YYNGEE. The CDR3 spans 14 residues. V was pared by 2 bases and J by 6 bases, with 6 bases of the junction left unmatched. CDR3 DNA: TGTGCCAGCAGCGTTAGCGGGGGAGAAGGCGAGCAGTACTTC. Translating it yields CASSVSGGEGEQYF. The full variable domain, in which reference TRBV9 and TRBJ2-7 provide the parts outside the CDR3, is DSGVTQTPKHLITATGQRVTLRCSPRSGDLSVYWYQQSLDQGLQFLIQYYNGEERAKGNILERFSAQQFPDLHSELNLSSLELGDSALYFCASSVSGGEGEQYFGPGTRLTVT.

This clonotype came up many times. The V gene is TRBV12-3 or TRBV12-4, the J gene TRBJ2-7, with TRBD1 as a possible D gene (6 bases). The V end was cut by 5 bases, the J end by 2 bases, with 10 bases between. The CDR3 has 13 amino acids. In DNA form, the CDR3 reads TGTGCCAGCAGTCCCGGGACACCCTACGAGCAGTACTTC. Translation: CASSPGTPYEQYF.

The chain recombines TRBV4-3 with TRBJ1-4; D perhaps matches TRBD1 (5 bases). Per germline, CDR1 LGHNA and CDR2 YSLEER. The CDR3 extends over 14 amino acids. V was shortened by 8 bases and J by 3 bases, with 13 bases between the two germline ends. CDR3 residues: CASGRGSSNEKLFF. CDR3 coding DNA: TGCGCCAGCGGAAGGGGCAGTTCTAATGAAAAACTGTTTTTT.

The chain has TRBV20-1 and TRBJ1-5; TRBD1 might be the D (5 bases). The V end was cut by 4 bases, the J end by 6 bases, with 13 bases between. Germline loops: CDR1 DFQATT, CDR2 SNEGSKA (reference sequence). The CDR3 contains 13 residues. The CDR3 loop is CSATFRDGQPQHF. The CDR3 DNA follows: TGCAGTGCTACCTTCAGGGATGGTCAGCCCCAGCATTTT.

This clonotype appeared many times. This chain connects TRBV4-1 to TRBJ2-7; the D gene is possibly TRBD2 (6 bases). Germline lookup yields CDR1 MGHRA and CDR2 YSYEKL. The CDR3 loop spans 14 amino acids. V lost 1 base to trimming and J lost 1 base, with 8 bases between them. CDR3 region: CASSQGRGSYEQYF. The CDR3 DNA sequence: TGCGCCAGCAGCCAAGGTCGGGGGTCCTACGAGCAGTACTTC.

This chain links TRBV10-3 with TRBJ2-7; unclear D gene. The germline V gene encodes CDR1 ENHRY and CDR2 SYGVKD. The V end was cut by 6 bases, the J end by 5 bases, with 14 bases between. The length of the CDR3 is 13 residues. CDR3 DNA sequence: TGTGCCATCAGAAAGGGTACAGAGAACGAGCAGTACTTC. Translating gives CAIRKGTENEQYF.

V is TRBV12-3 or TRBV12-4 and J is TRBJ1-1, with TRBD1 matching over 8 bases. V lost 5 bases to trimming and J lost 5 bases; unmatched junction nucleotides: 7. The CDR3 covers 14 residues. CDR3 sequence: CASSITGGRTEAFF. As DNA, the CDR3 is TGTGCCAGCAGTATTACAGGGGGTAGGACTGAAGCTTTCTTT.

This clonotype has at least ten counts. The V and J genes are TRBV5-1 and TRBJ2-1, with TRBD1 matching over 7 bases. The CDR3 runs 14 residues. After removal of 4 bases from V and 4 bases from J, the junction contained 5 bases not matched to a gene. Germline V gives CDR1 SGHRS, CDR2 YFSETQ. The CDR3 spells CASSGDSGYNEQFF. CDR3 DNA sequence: TGCGCCAGCAGCGGGGACAGCGGATACAATGAGCAGTTCTTC.

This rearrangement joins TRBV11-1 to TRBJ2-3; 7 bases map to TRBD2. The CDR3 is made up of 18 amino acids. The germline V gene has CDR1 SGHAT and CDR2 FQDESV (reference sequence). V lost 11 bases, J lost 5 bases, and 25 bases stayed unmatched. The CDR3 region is CAFSLALRTSSNEDTQYF. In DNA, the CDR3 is TGTGCCTTCAGTTTAGCCCTAAGGACTAGTTCTAATGAAGATACGCAGTATTTT.

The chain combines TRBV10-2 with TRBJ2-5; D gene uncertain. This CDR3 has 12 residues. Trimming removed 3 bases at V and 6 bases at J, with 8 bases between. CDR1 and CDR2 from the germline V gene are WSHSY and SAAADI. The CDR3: CASSDWGKTQYF. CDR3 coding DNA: TGCGCCAGCAGTGATTGGGGAAAGACCCAGTACTTC.

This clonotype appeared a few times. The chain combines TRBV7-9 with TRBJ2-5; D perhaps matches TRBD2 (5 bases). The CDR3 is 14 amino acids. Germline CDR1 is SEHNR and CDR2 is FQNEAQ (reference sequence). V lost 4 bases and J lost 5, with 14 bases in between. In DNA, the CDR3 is TGTGCCAGCAGCTCGGTCCGGGGTTGGGAGACCCAGTACTTC. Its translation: CASSSVRGWETQYF. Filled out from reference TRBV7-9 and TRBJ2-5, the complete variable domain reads DTGVSQNPRHKITKRGQNVTFRCDPISEHNRLYWYRQTLGQGPEFLTYFQNEAQLEKSRLLSDRFSAERPKGSFSTLEIQRTEQGDSAMYLCASSSVRGWETQYFGPGTRLLVL.

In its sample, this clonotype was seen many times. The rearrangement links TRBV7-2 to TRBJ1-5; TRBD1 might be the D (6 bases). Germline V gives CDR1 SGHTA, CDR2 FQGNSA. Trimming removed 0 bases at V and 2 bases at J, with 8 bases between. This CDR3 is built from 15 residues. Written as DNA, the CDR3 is TGTGCCAGCAGCTTAGCATCAGGGGGCAATCAGCCCCAGCATTTT. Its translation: CASSLASGGNQPQHF.

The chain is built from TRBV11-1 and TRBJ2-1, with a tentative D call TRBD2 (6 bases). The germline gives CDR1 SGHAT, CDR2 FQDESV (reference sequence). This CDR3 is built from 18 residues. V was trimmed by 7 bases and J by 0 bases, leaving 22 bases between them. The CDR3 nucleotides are TGTGCCAGCAACCCTTTTCCAGCGGGCTACAGCTCCTACAATGAGCAGTTCTTC. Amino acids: CASNPFPAGYSSYNEQFF.

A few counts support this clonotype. The DNA of the CDR3 is TGCAGTGCAACTTGGACAGGGAACAACTACGAGCAGTACTTC. Its protein product is CSATWTGNNYEQYF. The V gene is TRBV20-1, the J gene TRBJ2-7, with TRBD1 identical over 8 bases. V dropped 6 bases and J dropped 3; count of bases not matched to a gene: 10. The CDR3 sequence is 14 residues long. The germline CDR1 and CDR2 sequences are DFQATT and SNEGSKA (reference sequence).

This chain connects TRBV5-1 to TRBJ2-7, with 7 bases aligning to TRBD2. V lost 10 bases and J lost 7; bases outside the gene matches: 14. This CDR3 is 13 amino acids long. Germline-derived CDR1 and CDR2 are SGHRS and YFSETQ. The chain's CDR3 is CASEGREAGEQYF. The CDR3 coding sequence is TGCGCCTCAGAGGGTAGGGAAGCGGGGGAGCAGTACTTC.

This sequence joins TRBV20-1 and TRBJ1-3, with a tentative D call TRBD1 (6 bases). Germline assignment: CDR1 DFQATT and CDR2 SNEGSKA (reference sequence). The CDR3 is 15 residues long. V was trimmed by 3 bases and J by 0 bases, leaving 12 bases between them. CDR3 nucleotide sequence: TGCAGTGCTAGTCTAGGACAGACCTCTGGAAACACCATATATTTT. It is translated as CSASLGQTSGNTIYF.

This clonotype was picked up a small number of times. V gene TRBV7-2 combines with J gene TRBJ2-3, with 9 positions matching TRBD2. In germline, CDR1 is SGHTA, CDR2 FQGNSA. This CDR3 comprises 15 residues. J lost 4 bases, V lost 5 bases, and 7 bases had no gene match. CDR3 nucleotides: TGTGCCAGCAGCCCCCAGCGGGGGGCCGCAGATACGCAGTATTTT. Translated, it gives CASSPQRGAADTQYF.

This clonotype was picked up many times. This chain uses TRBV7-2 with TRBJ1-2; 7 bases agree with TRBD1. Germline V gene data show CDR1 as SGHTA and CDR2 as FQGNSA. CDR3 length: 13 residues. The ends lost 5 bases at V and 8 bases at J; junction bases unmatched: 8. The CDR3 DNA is TGTGCCAGCAGCCCGAGACAGGGCGGCGGCTACACCTTC. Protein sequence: CASSPRQGGGYTF.

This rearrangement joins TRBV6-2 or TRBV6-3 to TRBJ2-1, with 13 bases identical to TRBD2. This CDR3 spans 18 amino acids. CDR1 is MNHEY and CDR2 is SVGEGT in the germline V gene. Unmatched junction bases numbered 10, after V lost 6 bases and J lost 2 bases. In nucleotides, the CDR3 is TGTGCCAGCAGCGCCCTTCGACTAGCGGGGGGCGCCTACAATGAGCAGTTCTTC. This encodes CASSALRLAGGAYNEQFF.

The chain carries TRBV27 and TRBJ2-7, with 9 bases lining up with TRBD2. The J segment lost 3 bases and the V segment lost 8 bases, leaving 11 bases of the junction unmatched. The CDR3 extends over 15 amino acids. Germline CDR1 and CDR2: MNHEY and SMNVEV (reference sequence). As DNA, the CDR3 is TGTGCCAGCCGGAGGGATCTAGCGGGAAACTACGAGCAGTACTTC. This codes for CASRRDLAGNYEQYF.

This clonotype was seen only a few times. The CDR3 region is CSAQWGQETQYF. In DNA, the CDR3 is TGCAGCGCCCAATGGGGCCAAGAGACCCAGTACTTC. The chain is built from TRBV29-1 and TRBJ2-5, with D uncertain. From germline, CDR1 is SQVTM and CDR2 ANQGSEA. The CDR3 is made up of 12 amino acids. Deletions cut 7 bases from V and 1 base from J, with 10 bases between.

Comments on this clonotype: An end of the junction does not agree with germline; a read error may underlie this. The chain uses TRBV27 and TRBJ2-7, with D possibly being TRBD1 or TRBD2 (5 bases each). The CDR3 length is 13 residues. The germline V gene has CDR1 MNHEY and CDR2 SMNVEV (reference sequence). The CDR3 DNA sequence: TGTGCCAGCAGTTTATCGGTGCTGGGACCTCACTTTTTC. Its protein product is CASSLSVLGPHFF.

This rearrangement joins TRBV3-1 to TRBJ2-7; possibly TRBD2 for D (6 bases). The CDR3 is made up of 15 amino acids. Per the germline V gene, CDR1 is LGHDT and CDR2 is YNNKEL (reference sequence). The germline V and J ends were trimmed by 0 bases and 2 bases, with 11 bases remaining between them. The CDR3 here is CASSQEREPPYEQYF. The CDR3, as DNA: TGTGCCAGCAGCCAAGAGCGGGAACCACCCTACGAGCAGTACTTC.

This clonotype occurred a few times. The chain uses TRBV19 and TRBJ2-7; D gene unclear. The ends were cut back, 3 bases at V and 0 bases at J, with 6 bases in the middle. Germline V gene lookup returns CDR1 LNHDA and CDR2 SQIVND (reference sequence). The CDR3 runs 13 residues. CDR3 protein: CASSIYFSYEQYF. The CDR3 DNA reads TGTGCCAGTAGTATCTACTTCTCCTACGAGCAGTACTTC.

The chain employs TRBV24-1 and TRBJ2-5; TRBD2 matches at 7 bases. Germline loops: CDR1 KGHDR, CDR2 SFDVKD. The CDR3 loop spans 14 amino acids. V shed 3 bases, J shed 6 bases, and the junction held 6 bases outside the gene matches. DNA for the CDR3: TGTGCCACCAGTGATCCGGGGAGGGCAAAGACCCAGTACTTC. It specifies CATSDPGRAKTQYF.

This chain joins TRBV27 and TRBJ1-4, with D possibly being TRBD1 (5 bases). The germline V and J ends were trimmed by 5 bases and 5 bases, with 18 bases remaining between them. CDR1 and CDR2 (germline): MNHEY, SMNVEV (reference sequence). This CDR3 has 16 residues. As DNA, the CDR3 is TGTGCCAGCAGTCCCCGAAACCACGGGGGGAATGAAAAACTGTTTTTT. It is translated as CASSPRNHGGNEKLFF. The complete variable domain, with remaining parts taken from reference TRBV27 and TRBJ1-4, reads EAQVTQNPRYLITVTGKKLTVTCSQNMNHEYMSWYRQDPGLGLRQIYYSMNVEVTDKGDVPEGYKVSRKEKRNFPLILESPSPNQTSLYFCASSPRNHGGNEKLFFGSGTQLSVL.

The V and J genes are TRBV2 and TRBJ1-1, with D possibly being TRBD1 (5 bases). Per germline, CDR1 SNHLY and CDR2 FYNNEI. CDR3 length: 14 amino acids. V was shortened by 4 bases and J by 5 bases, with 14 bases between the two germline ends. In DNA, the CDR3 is TGTGCCAGCAGTGGGGACCGGGGAGGGACTGAAGCTTTCTTT. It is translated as CASSGDRGGTEAFF.